This T cell receptor beta chain was retrieved from a study of T cells in Graves' hyperthyroidism and ophthalmopathy. Diagnosing involved the use of clinical symptoms, serum thyroxine and TRAb, thyroid ultrasound and orbital computed tomography. It was RNA transcripts that yielded the amplified TCR beta CDR3 regions. Primed by the HTBI set, a first-round RT-PCR was run on the TCR CDR3. TCRdb reprocessed the multiplex PCR reads with MiXCR, giving one entry per CDR3 protein. This sample has approximately 410,000 distinct CDR3 sequences, with roughly 13% found just once. Ten or more counts support this clonotype. The CDR3 length is 10 residues. V dropped 11 bases and J dropped 6 bases, with 10 bases sitting between them. Per germline, CDR1 MDHEN and CDR2 SYDVKM.

The gene calls are TRBV28 and TRBJ1-2; TRBD1 is a possible D gene (5 bases). Specimen: blood. The sequence derives from a woman between 18 and 29 years old with Graves' hyperthyroidism. CDR3 bases: TGTGCCGTGGGGGTGGATGGCTACACCTTC. Translated: CAVGVDGYTF.